This T cell receptor beta chain was captured by sequencing in a study of cytomegalovirus exposure and HLA in healthy donors. For the study at large: From approximately 170 million T cells, an earlier analysis saw 90 million to 130 million unique TCR beta sequences.

V lost 4 bases to trimming and J lost 8 bases, with 18 bases between them. The CDR3 is 14 residues long. Looked up from germline, CDR1 is SGHDT and CDR2 is YYEEEE. PCR used 60 Vbeta primers and 13 Jbeta primers. The protocol was immunoSEQ multiplex PCR, while the TCRdb copy is restricted to in-frame clones and leaves out a portion. This repertoire shows about 120,000 clones, roughly 80% found once; its top ten account for around 2.7%. Study observations and caveats: CMV serostatus alone was available as immune exposure information. Among the CMV-associated chains, three were confirmed in vitro as specific for CMV antigens.

To note about this clone: Its antigen is currently unknown.

The gene calls are TRBV5-6 and TRBJ1-2; D may be TRBD1 (5 bases). Sequencing used PBMCs. The source is a woman aged 35 to 49 in good health and CMV-seropositive. The chain's CDR3 is CASSPYQGHSGYTF. Written as DNA, the CDR3 is TGTGCCAGCAGCCCCTACCAGGGCCATAGCGGCTACACCTTC.